A selection of T cell receptor beta chains follows, all from one sample in a study of T cells in Graves' hyperthyroidism and ophthalmopathy. One entry per CDR3 protein, called by TCRdb with MiXCR from the multiplex PCR reads. Among hundreds of thousands of distinct CDR3 sequences listed, about 16% were seen once. The specimen was blood. All receptors derive from a young woman with Graves' hyperthyroidism. Each CDR3 is given with its conserved first and last residue. The D gene is left open where the match is weak. A row's size may be missing; if present it is once, few, many or a size class.

d_gene: .; len: 13; j_gene: TRBJ1-2; v_gene: TRBV28; abundance: once; CDR3aa: CASTWGDNYGYTF; CDR3nt: TGTGCCAGCACGTGGGGGGATAACTATGGCTACACCTTC
d_gene: TRBD2; len: 15; j_gene: TRBJ2-4; v_gene: TRBV5-8; abundance: .; CDR3aa: CASSRLAGEKNIQYF; CDR3nt: TGTGCCAGCAGTCGACTAGCGGGAGAGAAAAACATTCAGTACTTC
d_gene: .; len: 16; j_gene: TRBJ1-5; v_gene: TRBV6-1; abundance: many; CDR3aa: CASRRTNRPGNQPQHF; CDR3nt: TGTGCCAGCAGACGGACTAACCGCCCGGGAAATCAGCCCCAGCATTTT
d_gene: TRBD1; len: 14; j_gene: TRBJ2-7; v_gene: TRBV24-1; abundance: many; CDR3aa: CATSDPGQGYEQYF; CDR3nt: TGTGCCACCAGTGATCCGGGACAGGGCTACGAGCAGTACTTC
d_gene: .; len: 11; j_gene: TRBJ2-1; v_gene: TRBV30; abundance: many; CDR3aa: CAWRGRDEQFF; CDR3nt: TGTGCCTGGAGGGGAAGGGATGAGCAGTTCTTC
d_gene: .; len: 19; j_gene: TRBJ1-5; v_gene: TRBV3-1; abundance: many; CDR3aa: CASSLPGRREWPCNQPQHF; CDR3nt: TGTGCCAGCAGCCTTCCCGGGAGGAGGGAGTGGCCCTGCAATCAGCCCCAGCATTTT
d_gene: .; len: 14; j_gene: TRBJ2-7; v_gene: TRBV10-1; abundance: many; CDR3aa: CASSGGATSYEQYF; CDR3nt: TGCGCCAGCAGTGGAGGAGCGACCTCCTACGAGCAGTACTTC
d_gene: TRBD2; len: 13; j_gene: TRBJ2-7; v_gene: TRBV20-1; abundance: few; CDR3aa: CSPRSGVTYEQYF; CDR3nt: TGCAGTCCCCGGAGCGGGGTAACCTACGAGCAGTACTTC
d_gene: TRBD2; len: 15; j_gene: TRBJ2-7; v_gene: TRBV6-1; abundance: .; CDR3aa: CASTGTSGIMYEQYF; CDR3nt: TGTGCCAGCACAGGGACTAGCGGGATTATGTACGAGCAGTACTTC
d_gene: TRBD1; len: 14; j_gene: TRBJ2-1; v_gene: TRBV11-1; abundance: many; CDR3aa: CASSLGQGGDEQFF; CDR3nt: TGTGCCAGCAGCCTGGGACAGGGGGGAGATGAGCAGTTCTTC
d_gene: .; len: 14; j_gene: TRBJ2-1; v_gene: TRBV7-3; abundance: .; CDR3aa: CASSLLRGYNEQFF; CDR3nt: TGTGCCAGCAGCTTACTACGGGGATACAATGAGCAGTTCTTC
d_gene: .; len: 14; j_gene: TRBJ2-5; v_gene: TRBV30; abundance: many; CDR3aa: CAWSVHLRGETQYF; CDR3nt: TGTGCCTGGAGTGTACACCTAAGGGGAGAGACCCAGTACTTC
d_gene: TRBD1; len: 16; j_gene: TRBJ1-6; v_gene: TRBV28; abundance: many; CDR3aa: CASRGQGARTDSPLHF; CDR3nt: TGTGCCAGCAGGGGACAGGGGGCGAGGACGGATTCACCCCTCCACTTT
d_gene: .; len: 15; j_gene: TRBJ2-7; v_gene: TRBV28; abundance: many; CDR3aa: CASSPGQEGSYEQYF; CDR3nt: TGTGCCAGCAGTCCCGGACAGGAGGGCTCCTACGAGCAGTACTTC
d_gene: TRBD1; len: 14; j_gene: TRBJ2-7; v_gene: TRBV28; abundance: many; CDR3aa: CASSFSQGASEQYF; CDR3nt: TGTGCCAGCAGTTTTAGTCAGGGGGCAAGCGAGCAGTACTTC
d_gene: TRBD1; len: 14; j_gene: TRBJ1-1; v_gene: TRBV28; abundance: many; CDR3aa: CASSLTGGGTEAFF; CDR3nt: TGTGCCAGCAGCCTGACAGGGGGGGGAACTGAAGCTTTCTTT
d_gene: .; len: 14; j_gene: TRBJ2-5; v_gene: TRBV28; abundance: many; CDR3aa: CASSSWDGEETQYF; CDR3nt: TGTGCCAGCAGCTCCTGGGACGGGGAAGAGACCCAGTACTTC
d_gene: .; len: 14; j_gene: TRBJ2-7; v_gene: TRBV6-1; abundance: many; CDR3aa: CASSAGTRGYEQYF; CDR3nt: TGTGCCAGCAGCGCCGGGACCCGGGGCTACGAGCAGTACTTC
d_gene: TRBD1; len: 16; j_gene: TRBJ1-2; v_gene: TRBV9; abundance: few; CDR3aa: CASSVSRDRPSYGYTF; CDR3nt: TGTGCCAGCAGCGTGTCCCGGGACAGGCCATCCTATGGCTACACCTTC
d_gene: .; len: 12; j_gene: TRBJ2-4; v_gene: TRBV30; abundance: few; CDR3aa: CAWEARVNIQYF; CDR3nt: TGTGCCTGGGAGGCCAGGGTGAACATTCAGTACTTC
d_gene: .; len: 13; j_gene: TRBJ2-1; v_gene: TRBV3-1; abundance: many; CDR3aa: CASSLGLGDEQFF; CDR3nt: TGTGCCAGCAGCCTCGGGCTGGGGGATGAGCAGTTCTTC
d_gene: .; len: 13; j_gene: TRBJ2-1; v_gene: TRBV27; abundance: .; CDR3aa: CASSDLNDNEQFF; CDR3nt: TGTGCCAGCAGTGACCTTAACGACAATGAGCAGTTCTTC
d_gene: TRBD2; len: 15; j_gene: TRBJ2-7; v_gene: TRBV16; abundance: many; CDR3aa: CASSPKTSGRDEQYF; CDR3nt: TGTGCCAGCAGCCCCAAGACTAGCGGGAGGGACGAGCAGTACTTC
d_gene: .; len: 16; j_gene: TRBJ2-1; v_gene: TRBV2; abundance: many; CDR3aa: CASSEAMAGSYNEQFF; CDR3nt: TGTGCCAGCAGTGAAGCGATGGCGGGAAGTTACAATGAGCAGTTCTTC
d_gene: .; len: 12; j_gene: TRBJ2-3; v_gene: TRBV6-6; abundance: many; CDR3aa: CASSYSNPTQYF; CDR3nt: TGTGCCAGCAGTTACTCGAATCCTACGCAGTATTTT
d_gene: TRBD2; len: 15; j_gene: TRBJ2-7; v_gene: TRBV20-1; abundance: .; CDR3aa: CSASPLAGANYEQYF; CDR3nt: TGCAGTGCTTCGCCTCTAGCGGGAGCCAACTACGAGCAGTACTTC
d_gene: .; len: 13; j_gene: TRBJ1-5; v_gene: TRBV20-1; abundance: few; CDR3aa: CSASLGGVQPQHF; CDR3nt: TGCAGTGCTAGTTTAGGGGGAGTTCAGCCCCAGCATTTT
d_gene: TRBD2; len: 13; j_gene: TRBJ2-1; v_gene: TRBV12-3/TRBV12-4; abundance: many; CDR3aa: CASRRASGGEQFF; CDR3nt: TGTGCCAGCAGAAGGGCTTCGGGGGGTGAGCAGTTCTTC
d_gene: .; len: 16; j_gene: TRBJ1-6; v_gene: TRBV6-6; abundance: many; CDR3aa: CASSYTYRGLNSPLHF; CDR3nt: TGTGCCAGCAGTTACACTTATAGGGGATTAAATTCACCCCTCCACTTT
d_gene: TRBD2; len: 15; j_gene: TRBJ2-3; v_gene: TRBV20-1; abundance: few; CDR3aa: CSADGLAGVTDTQYF; CDR3nt: TGCAGTGCCGACGGACTAGCGGGAGTCACAGATACGCAGTATTTT
d_gene: TRBD1; len: 15; j_gene: TRBJ2-3; v_gene: TRBV4-1; abundance: .; CDR3aa: CASSQRDSSTDTQYF; CDR3nt: TGCGCCAGCAGCCAGAGGGACAGTAGCACAGATACGCAGTATTTT
d_gene: .; len: 13; j_gene: TRBJ1-5; v_gene: TRBV20-1; abundance: many; CDR3aa: CSASRGAGQPQHF; CDR3nt: TGCAGTGCTAGCCGAGGGGCCGGTCAGCCCCAGCATTTT
d_gene: TRBD2; len: 16; j_gene: TRBJ2-1; v_gene: TRBV4-3; abundance: .; CDR3aa: CASSQEGTSGSWVQFF; CDR3nt: TGCGCCAGCAGCCAAGAAGGGACTAGCGGGAGTTGGGTGCAGTTCTTC
d_gene: .; len: 14; j_gene: TRBJ1-2; v_gene: TRBV4-3; abundance: many; CDR3aa: CASSQGQVNYGYTF; CDR3nt: TGCGCCAGCAGCCAAGGGCAGGTGAACTATGGCTACACCTTC
d_gene: TRBD1; len: 20; j_gene: TRBJ2-6; v_gene: TRBV19; abundance: .; CDR3aa: CASSPSNSGTGLSGANVLTF; CDR3nt: TGTGCCAGTAGTCCCTCAAATTCGGGGACAGGACTCTCTGGGGCCAACGTCCTGACTTTC
d_gene: .; len: 15; j_gene: TRBJ1-5; v_gene: TRBV12-3/TRBV12-4; abundance: few; CDR3aa: CASSFKGVLNQPQHF; CDR3nt: TGTGCCAGCAGTTTCAAGGGGGTGCTCAATCAGCCCCAGCATTTT
d_gene: .; len: 17; j_gene: TRBJ1-5; v_gene: TRBV5-1; abundance: many; CDR3aa: CASSPRDPRGFNQPQHF; CDR3nt: TGCGCCAGCAGCCCTCGGGACCCGAGGGGCTTCAATCAGCCCCAGCATTTT
d_gene: TRBD1; len: 15; j_gene: TRBJ2-1; v_gene: TRBV12-3/TRBV12-4; abundance: many; CDR3aa: CASTPRDRGLDEQFF; CDR3nt: TGTGCCAGCACGCCCCGGGACAGGGGGCTGGATGAGCAGTTCTTC
d_gene: .; len: 11; j_gene: TRBJ1-2; v_gene: TRBV2; abundance: few; CDR3aa: CATKPDYGYTF; CDR3nt: TGTGCCACCAAACCCGACTATGGCTACACCTTC
d_gene: .; len: 14; j_gene: TRBJ2-7; v_gene: TRBV7-8; abundance: few; CDR3aa: CASSLELVRYEQYF; CDR3nt: TGTGCCAGCAGCTTAGAGTTAGTGCGGTACGAGCAGTACTTC
d_gene: TRBD2; len: 18; j_gene: TRBJ2-1; v_gene: TRBV5-1; abundance: many; CDR3aa: CASSLTSGSEGSYNEQFF; CDR3nt: TGCGCCAGCAGCCTAACTAGCGGGAGTGAGGGATCCTACAATGAGCAGTTCTTC
d_gene: .; len: 12; j_gene: TRBJ2-4; v_gene: TRBV12-3/TRBV12-4; abundance: few; CDR3aa: CASILGVDIQYF; CDR3nt: TGTGCCAGCATCCTGGGAGTGGACATTCAGTACTTC
d_gene: TRBD2; len: 16; j_gene: TRBJ2-7; v_gene: TRBV20-1; abundance: .; CDR3aa: CSARDSTGTTIYEQYF; CDR3nt: TGCAGTGCTAGAGATTCAACCGGGACTACCATCTACGAGCAGTACTTC
d_gene: .; len: 15; j_gene: TRBJ1-5; v_gene: TRBV28; abundance: many; CDR3aa: CASSLGHLSNQPQHF; CDR3nt: TGTGCCAGCAGCCTGGGACATTTGAGCAATCAGCCCCAGCATTTT
d_gene: .; len: 13; j_gene: TRBJ2-7; v_gene: TRBV3-1; abundance: many; CDR3aa: CASSSTLSYEQYF; CDR3nt: TGTGCCAGCAGCTCCACCTTGTCCTACGAGCAGTACTTC
d_gene: .; len: 13; j_gene: TRBJ2-7; v_gene: TRBV25-1; abundance: .; CDR3aa: CASRDTSTYEQYF; CDR3nt: TGTGCCAGCAGGGATACTAGCACCTACGAGCAGTACTTC
d_gene: TRBD2; len: 14; j_gene: TRBJ2-7; v_gene: TRBV28; abundance: many; CDR3aa: CATTLAGGFYEQYF; CDR3nt: TGTGCCACCACCTTAGCGGGAGGGTTCTACGAGCAGTACTTC
d_gene: .; len: 15; j_gene: TRBJ2-1; v_gene: TRBV12-3/TRBV12-4; abundance: few; CDR3aa: CASRPTSRSYNEQFF; CDR3nt: TGTGCCAGCAGGCCCACTAGCCGCTCCTACAATGAGCAGTTCTTC
d_gene: TRBD1; len: 15; j_gene: TRBJ1-3; v_gene: TRBV20-1; abundance: .; CDR3aa: CSANEQGDPGNTIYF; CDR3nt: TGCAGTGCAAACGAACAGGGGGATCCCGGAAACACCATATATTTT
d_gene: TRBD2; len: 15; j_gene: TRBJ2-7; v_gene: TRBV20-1; abundance: many; CDR3aa: CSAAGLAGVLLEQYF; CDR3nt: TGCAGTGCTGCCGGACTAGCGGGAGTCCTCCTAGAGCAGTACTTC
d_gene: TRBD2; len: 12; j_gene: TRBJ2-1; v_gene: TRBV20-1; abundance: many; CDR3aa: CSALTSGNEQFF; CDR3nt: TGCAGTGCCCTGACTAGCGGAAATGAGCAGTTCTTC
d_gene: .; len: 13; j_gene: TRBJ2-4; v_gene: TRBV2; abundance: .; CDR3aa: CASSVPGANIQYF; CDR3nt: TGTGCCAGCAGTGTGCCAGGGGCTAACATTCAGTACTTC
d_gene: .; len: 14; j_gene: TRBJ1-6; v_gene: TRBV28; abundance: few; CDR3aa: CASSAPGYNSPLHF; CDR3nt: TGTGCCAGCAGTGCGCCAGGGTATAATTCACCCCTCCACTTT
d_gene: .; len: 14; j_gene: TRBJ1-6; v_gene: TRBV9; abundance: .; CDR3aa: CASSGTAWNSPLHF; CDR3nt: TGTGCCAGCAGCGGGACCGCCTGGAATTCACCCCTCCACTTT
d_gene: .; len: 14; j_gene: TRBJ2-7; v_gene: TRBV2; abundance: many; CDR3aa: CASSGSAGAYEQYF; CDR3nt: TGTGCCAGCAGTGGGTCAGCAGGGGCCTACGAGCAGTACTTC
d_gene: .; len: 15; j_gene: TRBJ2-3; v_gene: TRBV19; abundance: .; CDR3aa: CASSMKRFGSDTQYF; CDR3nt: TGTGCCAGTAGTATGAAGCGATTTGGTTCCGATACGCAGTATTTT
d_gene: TRBD1; len: 16; j_gene: TRBJ2-3; v_gene: TRBV4-3; abundance: few; CDR3aa: CASSQSTGQGLDTQYF; CDR3nt: TGCGCCAGCAGCCAGAGTACCGGACAGGGGTTAGATACGCAGTATTTT